This TCR beta chain was documented in a study of blood T cell repertoires in COVID-19 (dated by TCRdb to 2020 to 2021). With respect to the entire study: The collaborator samples originated in the United States, Italy and Spain and spanned the acute and convalescent phases of COVID-19. The sample metadata nearly always contained a de-identified subject ID, COVID-19 status, age in years and sex. The repertoires were made available in a free public database intended to serve as a resource for research on the immune response to SARS-CoV-2. Samples came from the ongoing ImmuneRACE study (first 160 participants) plus 1,254 subjects from 6 global collaborators. Subjects who had been exposed to COVID-19, were actively infected with it, or had recovered from it provided the deeply sampled blood TCRbeta repertoires that made up the dataset. The material from the prospective study consisted of cDNA or gDNA derived from T cells, B-cell-depleted T cells, or PBMCs. Where available, HLA class I and class II types were taken from metadata supplied by the sample provider and were not determined by assay-based typing.

Broad study findings and their caveats: The quantity of clinical and demographic metadata differed by source and by participant and was supplied without curation.

Collaborating institutions collected whole blood in K2EDTA tubes following their own protocols. For TCRbeta analysis, collaborator samples were shipped as frozen whole blood, as isolated PBMCs, or as DNA extracted from either sample type. Remarks on this clone: Its cognate antigen has yet to be identified. No base quality values were provided; no much bigger clone lies one nucleotide off.

TCRbeta CDR3 regions were amplified from genomic DNA by means of the immunoSEQ Assay, a bias-controlled multiplex PCR. The authors' pipeline ran thus. The number of nucleated cells in each sample was estimated by amplification of reference gene primers within the assay. To quantify the absolute abundance of each unique TCRbeta CDR3 rearrangement, sequence reads were collapsed and filtered. For each sample, productive Simpson clonality was calculated as the square root of Simpson's diversity index across productive rearrangements. TCRdb carries this immuneACCESS record with in-frame sequences only. Its versions omit some clonotypes, under half of them owing to an unresolved V gene in the studies checked, with the rest unexplained. That table gives V, J and clone size, and the DNA gave D and trimming. This sample gives 85,000 to 100,000 clones in total; 86% of them show up just once. The ten biggest clones cover 25% to 30% of the sample.

Per the germline V gene, SGHTS is the CDR1 and YDEGEE is the CDR2. The germline V end is reduced by 0 bases and the J end by 7 bases; junction bases left unmatched: 11. Including cysteine and phenylalanine, the CDR3 has 17 amino acids. Only the CDR3 region is kept as DNA, spanning 51 bases read in frame from base 1. In this chain, TRBV5-8 is recombined with TRBJ1-5; 9 junctional bases match TRBD1. This TCR was recovered from a man aged 50-59 years with active or convalescent COVID-19. Sequenced material: peripheral blood. The encoded CDR3 is CASSLVLQGASGQPQHF. The bases are TGTGCCAGCAGCTTGGTTCTACAGGGGGCAAGCGGACAGCCCCAGCATTTT.